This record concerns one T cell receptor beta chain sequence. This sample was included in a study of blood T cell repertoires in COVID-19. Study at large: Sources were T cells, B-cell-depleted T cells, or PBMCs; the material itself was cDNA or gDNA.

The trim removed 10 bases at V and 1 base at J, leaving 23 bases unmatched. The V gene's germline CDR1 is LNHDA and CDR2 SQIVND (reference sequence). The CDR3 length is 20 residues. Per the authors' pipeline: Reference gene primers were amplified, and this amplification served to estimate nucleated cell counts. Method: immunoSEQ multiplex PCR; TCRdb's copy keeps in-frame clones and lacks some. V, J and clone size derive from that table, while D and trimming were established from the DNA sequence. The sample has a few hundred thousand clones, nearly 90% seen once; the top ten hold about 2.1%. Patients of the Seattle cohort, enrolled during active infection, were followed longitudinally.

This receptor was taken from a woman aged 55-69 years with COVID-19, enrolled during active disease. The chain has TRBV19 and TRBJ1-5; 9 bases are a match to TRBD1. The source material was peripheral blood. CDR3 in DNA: TGTGCCACCTCCATCGGGGGGGGACAGGGTCCGAGGTGGAGCAATCAGCCCCAGCATTTT. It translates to CATSIGGGQGPRWSNQPQHF.